This TCR beta chain was obtained from a study of shared clonotypes between healthy human individuals. Sequenced by immunoSEQ multiplex PCR; TCRdb stores in-frame clones only, minus some. Of about 79,000 clones in the sample, 60% to 80% are singletons; the top ten hold approximately 56%. Source material: memory CD8+ T cells sorted from blood. Subset here: CD45RO+ cells pooled with CCR7-negative TemRA cells. This clonotype originated in a man aged 25-40 years in good health.

The CDR3 loop is CASSEFGGLFTHEQFF. Here the CDR3 DNA reads TGTGCCAGCAGTGAATTTGGGGGGTTGTTCACCCATGAGCAGTTCTTC. J is TRBJ2-1 and V is TRBV6-1; D perhaps matches TRBD2 (6 bases). Germline CDR1 reads MNHNS; CDR2 reads SASEGT. The V end was cut by 2 bases, the J end by 8 bases, with 19 bases between. The CDR3 is 16 residues long.